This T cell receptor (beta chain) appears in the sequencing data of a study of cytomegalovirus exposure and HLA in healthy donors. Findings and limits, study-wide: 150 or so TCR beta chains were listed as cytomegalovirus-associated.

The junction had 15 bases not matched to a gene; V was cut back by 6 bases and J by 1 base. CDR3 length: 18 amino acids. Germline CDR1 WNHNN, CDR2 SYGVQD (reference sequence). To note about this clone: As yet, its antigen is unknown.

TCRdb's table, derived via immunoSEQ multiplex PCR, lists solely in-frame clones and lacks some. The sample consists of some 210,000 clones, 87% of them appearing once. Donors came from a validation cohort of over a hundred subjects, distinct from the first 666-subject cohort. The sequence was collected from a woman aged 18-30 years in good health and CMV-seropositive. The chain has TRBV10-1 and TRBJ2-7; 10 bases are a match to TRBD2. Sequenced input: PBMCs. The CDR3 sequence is CASSKTLAGVSESYEQYF. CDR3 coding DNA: TGCGCCAGCAGCAAAACTCTAGCGGGAGTTTCGGAGTCCTACGAGCAGTACTTC.